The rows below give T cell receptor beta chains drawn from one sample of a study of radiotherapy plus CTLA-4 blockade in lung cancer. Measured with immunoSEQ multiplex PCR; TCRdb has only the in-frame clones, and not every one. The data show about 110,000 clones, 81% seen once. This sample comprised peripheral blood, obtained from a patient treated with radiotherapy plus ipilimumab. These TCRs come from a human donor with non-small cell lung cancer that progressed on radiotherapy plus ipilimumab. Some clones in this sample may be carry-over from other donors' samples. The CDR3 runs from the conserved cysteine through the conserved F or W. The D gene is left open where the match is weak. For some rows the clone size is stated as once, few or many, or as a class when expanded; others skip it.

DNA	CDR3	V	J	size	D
TGTGCCAGCTCACCACCTAATGAAAAACTGTTTTTT	CASSPPNEKLFF	TRBV18	TRBJ1-4	-	-
TGCAGCGCCGGGGACAGGGCAAATGAAAAACTGTTTTTT	CSAGDRANEKLFF	TRBV29-1	TRBJ1-4	-	TRBD1
TGTGCCAGCTCCGTGACAGGGGACACCGGGGAGCTGTTTTTT	CASSVTGDTGELFF	TRBV18	TRBJ2-2	-	TRBD1
TGTGCCAGCAGTGAAAGTGGGGACAGGGTTCGGTACGAGCAGTACTTC	CASSESGDRVRYEQYF	TRBV2	TRBJ2-7	-	TRBD1
TGTGCCAGCAGTGAAGCGCTTGACAGGGGGCGAGTCGCGACTTACTATGGCTACACCTTC	CASSEALDRGRVATYYGYTF	TRBV2	TRBJ1-2	-	TRBD1
TGTGCCAGCAGGGATCCGACAGGGAAGGACACCGGGGAGCTGTTTTTT	CASRDPTGKDTGELFF	TRBV5-4	TRBJ2-2	once	TRBD1
TGTGCCAGCAGCTTATGGTCTACAGAGACCCAGTACTTC	CASSLWSTETQYF	TRBV7-2	TRBJ2-5	-	-
TGTGCCAGCAGTCAACCGTCAGGCGAGCAGTACTTC	CASSQPSGEQYF	TRBV6-6	TRBJ2-7	-	-
TGTGCCAGCAGTTTCGGGGGGAGCTCCTATAATTCACCCCTCCACTTT	CASSFGGSSYNSPLHF	TRBV27	TRBJ1-6	-	-
TGCGCCAGCAGCCAGGGTATACCGGGACTAGGAGGCACTGAAGCTTTCTTT	CASSQGIPGLGGTEAFF	TRBV4-1	TRBJ1-1	once	-
TGTGCCAGCAGCTCCGGGACAGGCACAGATACGCAGTATTTT	CASSSGTGTDTQYF	TRBV7-2	TRBJ2-3	-	TRBD1
TGTGCCAGTAGTAGGACAGATACGCAGTATTTT	CASSRTDTQYF	TRBV19	TRBJ2-3	few	-